This T cell receptor (beta chain) derives from a study of CD8 T cells in Susac syndrome. The RNA, about 0.45 to 1 ug, was put through reverse transcription using random hexamers. MiXCR, run by TCRdb on the immunoSEQ multiplex PCR reads, gives a single entry per CDR3 protein. This table holds over 350,000 distinct CDR3 sequences, more than 70% found once. The multiple sclerosis control group was made up of treatment-naive patients with stable or active relapsing-remitting disease. The origin of this receptor is a human donor with multiple sclerosis. The sample was CD8+ T cells from PBMCs.

The CDR3 coding sequence is TGTGCCAGCAGTGTTGCGGCAGAGGGCTACAATGAGCAGTTCTTC. This translates into CASSVAAEGYNEQFF. The rearrangement joins TRBV2 to TRBJ2-1; maybe TRBD2 (5 bases). Germline-derived CDR1 and CDR2 are SNHLY and FYNNEI. V lost 4 bases and J 3 bases, leaving 13 bases between the germline ends. This CDR3 is built from 15 residues.